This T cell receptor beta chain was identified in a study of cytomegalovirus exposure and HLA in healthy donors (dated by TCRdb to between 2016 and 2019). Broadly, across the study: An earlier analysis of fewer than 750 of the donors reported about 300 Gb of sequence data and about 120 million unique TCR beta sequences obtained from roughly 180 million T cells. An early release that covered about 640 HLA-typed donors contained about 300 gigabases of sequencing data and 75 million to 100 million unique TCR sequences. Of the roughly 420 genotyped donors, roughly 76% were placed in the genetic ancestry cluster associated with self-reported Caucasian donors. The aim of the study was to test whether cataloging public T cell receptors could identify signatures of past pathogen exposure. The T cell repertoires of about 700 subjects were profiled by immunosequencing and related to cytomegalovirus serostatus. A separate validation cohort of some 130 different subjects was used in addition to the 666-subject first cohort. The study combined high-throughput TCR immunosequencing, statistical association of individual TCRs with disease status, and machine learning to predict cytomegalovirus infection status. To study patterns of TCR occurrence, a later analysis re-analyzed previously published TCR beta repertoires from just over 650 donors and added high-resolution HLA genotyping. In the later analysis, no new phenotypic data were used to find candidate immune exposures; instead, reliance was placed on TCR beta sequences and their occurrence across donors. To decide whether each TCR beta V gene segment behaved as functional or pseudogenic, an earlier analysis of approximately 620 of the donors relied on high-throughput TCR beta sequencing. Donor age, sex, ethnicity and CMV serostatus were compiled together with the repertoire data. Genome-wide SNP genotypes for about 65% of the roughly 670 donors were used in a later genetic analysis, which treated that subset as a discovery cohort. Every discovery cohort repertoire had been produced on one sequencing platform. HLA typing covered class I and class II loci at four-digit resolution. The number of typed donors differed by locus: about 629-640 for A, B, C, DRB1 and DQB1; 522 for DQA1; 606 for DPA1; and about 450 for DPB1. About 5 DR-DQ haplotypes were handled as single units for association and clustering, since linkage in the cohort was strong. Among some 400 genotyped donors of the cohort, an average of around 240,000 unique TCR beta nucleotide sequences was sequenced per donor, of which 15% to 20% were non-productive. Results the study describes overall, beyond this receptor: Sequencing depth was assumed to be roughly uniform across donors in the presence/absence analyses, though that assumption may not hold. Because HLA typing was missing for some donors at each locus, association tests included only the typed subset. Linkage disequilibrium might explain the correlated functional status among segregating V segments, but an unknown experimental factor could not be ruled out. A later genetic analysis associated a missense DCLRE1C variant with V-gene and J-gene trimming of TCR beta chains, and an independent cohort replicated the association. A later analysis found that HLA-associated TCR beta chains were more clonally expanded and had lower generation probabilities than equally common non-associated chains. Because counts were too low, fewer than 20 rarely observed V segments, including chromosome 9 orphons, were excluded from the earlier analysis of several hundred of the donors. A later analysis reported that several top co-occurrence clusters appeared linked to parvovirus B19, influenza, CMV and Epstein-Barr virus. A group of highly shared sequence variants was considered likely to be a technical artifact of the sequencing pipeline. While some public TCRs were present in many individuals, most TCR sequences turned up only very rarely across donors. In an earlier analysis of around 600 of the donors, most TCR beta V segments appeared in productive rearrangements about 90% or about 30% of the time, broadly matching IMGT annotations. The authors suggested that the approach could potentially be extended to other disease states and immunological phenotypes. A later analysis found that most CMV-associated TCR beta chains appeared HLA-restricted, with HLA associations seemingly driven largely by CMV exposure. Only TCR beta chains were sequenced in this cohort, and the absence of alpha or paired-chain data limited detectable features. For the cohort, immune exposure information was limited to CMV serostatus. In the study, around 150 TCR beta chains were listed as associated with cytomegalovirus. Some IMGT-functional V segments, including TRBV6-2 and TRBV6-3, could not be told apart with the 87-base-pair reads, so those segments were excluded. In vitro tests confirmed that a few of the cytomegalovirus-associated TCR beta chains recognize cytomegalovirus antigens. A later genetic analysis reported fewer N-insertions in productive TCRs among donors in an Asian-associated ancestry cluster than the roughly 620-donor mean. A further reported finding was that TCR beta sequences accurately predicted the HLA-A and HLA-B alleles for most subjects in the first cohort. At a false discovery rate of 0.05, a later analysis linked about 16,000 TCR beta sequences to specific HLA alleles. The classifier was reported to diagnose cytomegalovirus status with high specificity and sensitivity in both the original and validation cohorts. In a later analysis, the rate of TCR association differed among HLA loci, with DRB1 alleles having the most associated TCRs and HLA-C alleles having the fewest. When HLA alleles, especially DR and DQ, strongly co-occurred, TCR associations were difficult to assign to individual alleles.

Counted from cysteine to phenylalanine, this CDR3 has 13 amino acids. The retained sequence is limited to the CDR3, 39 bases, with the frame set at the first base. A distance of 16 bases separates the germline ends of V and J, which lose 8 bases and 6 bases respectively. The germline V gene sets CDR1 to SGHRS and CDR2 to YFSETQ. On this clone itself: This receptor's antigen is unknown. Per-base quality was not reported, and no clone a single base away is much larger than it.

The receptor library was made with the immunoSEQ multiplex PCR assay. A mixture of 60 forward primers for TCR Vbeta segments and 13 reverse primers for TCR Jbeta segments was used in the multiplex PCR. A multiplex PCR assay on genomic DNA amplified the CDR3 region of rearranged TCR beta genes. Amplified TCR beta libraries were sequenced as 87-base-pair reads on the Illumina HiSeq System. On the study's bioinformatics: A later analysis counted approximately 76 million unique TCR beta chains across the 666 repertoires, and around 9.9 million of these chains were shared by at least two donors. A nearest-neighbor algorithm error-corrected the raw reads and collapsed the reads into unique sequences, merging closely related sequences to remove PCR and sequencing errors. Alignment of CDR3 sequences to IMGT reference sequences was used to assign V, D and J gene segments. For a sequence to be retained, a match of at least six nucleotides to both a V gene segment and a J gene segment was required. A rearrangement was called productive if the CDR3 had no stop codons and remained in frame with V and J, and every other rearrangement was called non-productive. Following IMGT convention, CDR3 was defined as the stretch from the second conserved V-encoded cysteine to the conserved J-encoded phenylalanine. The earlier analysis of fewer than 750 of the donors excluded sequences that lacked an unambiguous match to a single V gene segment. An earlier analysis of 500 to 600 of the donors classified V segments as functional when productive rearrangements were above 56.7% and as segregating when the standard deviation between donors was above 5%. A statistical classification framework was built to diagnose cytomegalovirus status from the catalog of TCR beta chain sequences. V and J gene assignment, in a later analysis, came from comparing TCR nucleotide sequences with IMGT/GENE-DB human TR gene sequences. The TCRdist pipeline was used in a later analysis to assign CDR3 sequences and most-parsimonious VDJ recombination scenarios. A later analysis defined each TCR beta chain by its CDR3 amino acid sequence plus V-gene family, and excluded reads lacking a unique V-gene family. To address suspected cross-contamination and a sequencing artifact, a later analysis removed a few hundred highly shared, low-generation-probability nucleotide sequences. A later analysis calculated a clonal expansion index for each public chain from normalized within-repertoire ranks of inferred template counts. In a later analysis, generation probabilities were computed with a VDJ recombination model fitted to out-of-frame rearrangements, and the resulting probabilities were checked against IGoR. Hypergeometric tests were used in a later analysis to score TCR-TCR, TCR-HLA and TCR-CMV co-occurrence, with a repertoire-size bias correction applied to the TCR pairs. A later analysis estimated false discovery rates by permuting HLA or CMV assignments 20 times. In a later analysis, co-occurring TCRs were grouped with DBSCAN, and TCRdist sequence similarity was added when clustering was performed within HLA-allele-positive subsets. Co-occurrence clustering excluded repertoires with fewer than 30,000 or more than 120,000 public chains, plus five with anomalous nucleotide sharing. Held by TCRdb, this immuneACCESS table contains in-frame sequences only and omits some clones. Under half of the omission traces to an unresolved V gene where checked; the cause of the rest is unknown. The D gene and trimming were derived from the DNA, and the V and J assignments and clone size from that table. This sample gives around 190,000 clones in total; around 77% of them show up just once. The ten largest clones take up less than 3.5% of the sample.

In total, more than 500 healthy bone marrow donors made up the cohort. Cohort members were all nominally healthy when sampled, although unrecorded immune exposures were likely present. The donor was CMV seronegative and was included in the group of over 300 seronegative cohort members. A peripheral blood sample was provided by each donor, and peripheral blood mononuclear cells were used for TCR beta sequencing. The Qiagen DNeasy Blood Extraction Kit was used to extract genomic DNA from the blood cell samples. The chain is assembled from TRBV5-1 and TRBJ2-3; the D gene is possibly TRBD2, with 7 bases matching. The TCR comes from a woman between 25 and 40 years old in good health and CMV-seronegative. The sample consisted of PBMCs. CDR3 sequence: CASSGGTGDTQYF. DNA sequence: TGCGCCAGTTCGGGGGGCACAGGCGATACGCAGTATTTT.